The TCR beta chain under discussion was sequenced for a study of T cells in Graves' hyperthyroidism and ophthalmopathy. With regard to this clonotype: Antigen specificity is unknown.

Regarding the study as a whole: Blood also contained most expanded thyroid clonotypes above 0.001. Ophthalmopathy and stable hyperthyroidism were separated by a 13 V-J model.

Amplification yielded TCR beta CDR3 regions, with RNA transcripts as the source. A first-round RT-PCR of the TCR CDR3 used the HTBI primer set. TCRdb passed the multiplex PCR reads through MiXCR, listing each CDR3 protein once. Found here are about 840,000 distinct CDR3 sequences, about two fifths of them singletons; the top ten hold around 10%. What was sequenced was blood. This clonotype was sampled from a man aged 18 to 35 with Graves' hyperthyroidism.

The CDR3 nucleotides are TGTGCCAGCAGCTCCGTAAGAAGGGCGGACACTGAAGCTTTCTTT. It translates to CASSSVRRADTEAFF. The chain recombines TRBV7-2 with TRBJ1-1; D gene uncertain. Trimming pared 4 bases from V and 3 bases from J, leaving 15 bases between. The germline V gene encodes CDR1 SGHTA and CDR2 FQGNSA. This CDR3 has 15 residues.